This paragraph covers one T cell receptor beta chain sequence. Its antigen is undetermined. The data were taken from a study of lymphopenia after photon versus proton radiotherapy. TCRdb keeps only in-frame clones here, not all; method: immunoSEQ multiplex PCR. The sample contains around 160,000 clones, around 85% of which appear only once. CDR1 is SGHRS, CDR2 YFSETQ, per germline. The CDR3 consists of 13 residues. Trimming removed 6 bases at V and 3 bases at J, with 10 bases between. General study results and limits: Photon-treated patients lost naive T cells and TCR diversity; proton-treated stayed stable. In patients who died, overall survival fell as post-nadir TCR diversity dropped more. Post-nadir diversity loss with photons came from oligoclonal expansion, particularly CD8+ Temra cells. Better survival with proton therapy was suggested as possible, not demonstrated.

The chain joins TRBV5-1 to TRBJ2-1; D perhaps matches TRBD2 (6 bases). The sample was peripheral blood, taken from a patient treated with photon-based radiotherapy. The clonotype comes from a man aged 45-65 years with gastric cancer. The CDR3 here is CASTHGGYNEQFF. In DNA, the CDR3 is TGCGCCAGCACTCACGGGGGCTACAATGAGCAGTTCTTC.